The 23 T cell receptor beta chains below were found in one sample sequenced in a study of cytomegalovirus exposure and HLA in healthy donors. It was with 60 Vbeta and 13 Jbeta primers that the PCR ran. The table came from immunoSEQ multiplex PCR; TCRdb's copy has only in-frame clones and leaves some out. Its table lists some 200,000 clones. Material: PBMCs. All receptors come from a boy younger than 18 in good health and CMV-seronegative.

The chain recombines TRBV2 with TRBJ2-1; the match to TRBD1 covers 7 bases. V dropped 6 bases and J dropped 0; count of bases not matched to a gene: 8. Germline V lookup: CDR1 SNHLY, CDR2 FYNNEI. The CDR3 runs to 16 residues. CDR3 region: CASSHDRVSSYNEQFF. CDR3 coding DNA: TGTGCCAGCAGCCACGACAGGGTCAGCTCCTACAATGAGCAGTTCTTC.

The rearrangement links TRBV7-9 to TRBJ2-3; 7 bases line up with TRBD1. The V gene's germline CDR1 is SEHNR and CDR2 FQNEAQ (reference sequence). The CDR3 sequence is 17 residues long. V was pared by 3 bases and J by 1 base, with 10 bases of the junction left unmatched. The CDR3 protein is CASSFGFRGPRTDTQYF. CDR3 in DNA: TGTGCCAGCAGCTTTGGTTTTAGGGGGCCACGCACAGATACGCAGTATTTT.

This sequence joins TRBV9 and TRBJ1-3, with a possible D match to TRBD1 (5 bases). CDR1 SGDLS and CDR2 YYNGEE come from the germline V gene. Trimming took 0 bases from V and 0 from J, leaving 10 bases between them. CDR3 length: 16 amino acids. CDR3 in DNA: TGTGCCAGCAGCGTAGTTGCAGGGCCCTCTGGAAACACCATATATTTT. Its protein is CASSVVAGPSGNTIYF.

This chain links TRBV13 with TRBJ2-7; weak D call: TRBD1 (5 bases). The germline gives CDR1 PRHDT, CDR2 FYEKMQ (reference sequence). The CDR3 is 15 amino acids. V was pared by 0 bases and J by 6 bases, with 15 bases between. This CDR3 reads CASSLGSTGFREQYF. CDR3 bases: TGTGCCAGCAGCTTAGGTAGCACAGGATTTCGCGAGCAGTACTTC.

The chain employs TRBV5-1 and TRBJ1-3; 9 positions agree with TRBD1. CDR3 size: 17 residues. Germline V gives CDR1 SGHRS, CDR2 YFSETQ. J lost 8 bases, V lost 2 bases, and 14 bases had no gene match. CDR3: CASSLTSPGQGRDTIYF. The DNA of the CDR3 is TGCGCCAGCAGCTTAACATCCCCGGGACAGGGAAGGGACACCATATATTTT.

This CDR3 is CASSAGGQGTYEQYF. DNA of the CDR3: TGTGCCAGCAGTGCCGGGGGACAGGGGACCTACGAGCAGTACTTC. V is TRBV6-1 and J is TRBJ2-7, with TRBD1 matching over 10 bases. The trim removed 4 bases at V and 2 bases at J, leaving 5 bases unmatched. CDR1 and CDR2 from the germline V gene are MNHNS and SASEGT. CDR3 size: 15 residues.

The chain employs TRBV4-1 and TRBJ1-4, with D possibly matching TRBD1 (5 bases). The CDR3 loop spans 12 amino acids. V dropped 4 bases and J dropped 7 bases, with 7 bases sitting between them. Germline CDR1 reads MGHRA; CDR2 reads YSYEKL. In DNA form, the CDR3 reads TGCGCCAGCAGCCCGGGGGGTGAAAAACTGTTTTTT. The encoded protein is CASSPGGEKLFF.

This chain connects TRBV28 to TRBJ2-7; possibly TRBD2 for D (5 bases). The CDR3 length is 11 residues. The V and J ends lost 6 bases and 4 bases respectively, with 7 bases between them. The germline CDR1 and CDR2 sequences are MDHEN and SYDVKM. CDR3 amino acids: CASSGNYEQYF. For the CDR3, the DNA is TGTGCCAGCAGCGGGAATTACGAGCAGTACTTC. The whole variable domain, remainder taken from reference TRBV28 and TRBJ2-7, is DVKVTQSSRYLVKRTGEKVFLECVQDMDHENMFWYRQDPGLGLRLIYFSYDVKMKEKGDIPEGYSVSREKKERFSLILESASTNQTSMYLCASSGNYEQYFGPGTRLTVT.

The chain uses TRBV18 and TRBJ2-1, with 7 bases aligning to TRBD1. This CDR3 contains 15 residues. The trim removed 3 bases at V and 4 bases at J, leaving 6 bases unmatched. Germline V gene sequence: CDR1 KGHSH, CDR2 LQKENI. CDR3 in amino acids: CASSPGQERYNEQFF. CDR3 DNA: TGTGCCAGCTCACCCGGACAGGAAAGATACAATGAGCAGTTCTTC.

The J gene is TRBJ2-7, the V gene TRBV11-2, with a weak D call TRBD1 (6 bases). Per the germline V gene, CDR1 is SGHAT and CDR2 is FQNNGV. CDR3 length: 15 residues. V gave up 5 bases and J gave up 4 bases, with 18 bases separating them. The CDR3 sequence: CASSIYAGGGYEQYF. CDR3 sequence (DNA): TGTGCCAGCAGCATATACGCTGGGGGCGGATACGAGCAGTACTTC. The whole variable domain, filled in from reference TRBV11-2 and TRBJ2-7, reads EAGVAQSPRYKIIEKRQSVAFWCNPISGHATLYWYQQILGQGPKLLIQFQNNGVVDDSQLPKDRFSAERLKGVDSTLKIQPAKLEDSAVYLCASSIYAGGGYEQYFGPGTRLTVT.

The chain employs TRBV2 and TRBJ2-5, with D perhaps matching TRBD2 (5 bases). With the DNA end fitting TRBJ2-7 better, the J assignment may be wrong. Germline V CDR1 and CDR2: SNHLY, FYNNEI. CDR3 size: 15 residues. CDR3 in DNA: TGTGCCAGCAGTGAAACCACCGCGGGCCTATACGAGCAGTACTTC. As protein: CASSETTAGLYEQYF.

V gene TRBV4-1 combines with J gene TRBJ2-7; 8 nucleotides agree with TRBD1. V shed 1 base, J shed 5 bases, and the junction held 7 bases outside the gene matches. Germline lookup yields CDR1 MGHRA and CDR2 YSYEKL. The CDR3 is 15 residues long. The CDR3 DNA is TGCGCCAGCAGCCAAGGTGGCCAGGGGGCGGACGAGCAGTACTTC. Encoded protein: CASSQGGQGADEQYF.

The chain uses TRBV19 and TRBJ1-1; the D gene is possibly TRBD1 (5 bases). V shed 5 bases and J shed 4 bases, with 14 bases lying between them. Germline V gene lookup returns CDR1 LNHDA and CDR2 SQIVND (reference sequence). There are 14 residues in the CDR3. CDR3 in DNA: TGTGCCAGTAGTTACGCGACAGACGGCACTGAAGCTTTCTTT. It is translated as CASSYATDGTEAFF. The whole variable domain, filled in from reference TRBV19 and TRBJ1-1, reads DGGITQSPKYLFRKEGQNVTLSCEQNLNHDAMYWYRQDPGQGLRLIYYSQIVNDFQKGDIAEGYSVSREKKESFPLTVTSAQKNPTAFYLCASSYATDGTEAFFGQGTRLTVV.

The chain links TRBV4-2 to TRBJ1-1, with 12 bases lining up with TRBD1. With V trimmed by 0 bases and J by 3 bases, 2 bases remained unmatched. Germline V gene sequence: CDR1 LGHNA, CDR2 YNFKEQ. The CDR3 is made up of 16 amino acids. The CDR3 DNA sequence: TGTGCCAGCAGCCAAGAAGGGACAGGGGGCGACACTGAAGCTTTCTTT. Translating it yields CASSQEGTGGDTEAFF.

The chain joins TRBV30 to TRBJ2-7; D gene ambiguous. Germline-derived CDR1 and CDR2 are GTSNPN and SVGIG (reference sequence). The CDR3 loop spans 13 amino acids. V lost 5 bases, J lost 2 bases, and 13 bases lay in between. CDR3 loop: CAWADRRTYEQYF. The CDR3 region has the DNA TGTGCCTGGGCGGATCGCCGGACCTACGAGCAGTACTTC. The full variable domain, completed using reference TRBV30 and TRBJ2-7, is SQTIHQWPATLVQPVGSPLSLECTVEGTSNPNLYWYRQAAGRGLQLLFYSVGIGQISSEVPQNLSASRPQDRQFILSSKKLLLSDSGFYLCAWADRRTYEQYFGPGTRLTVT.

The chain combines TRBV27 with TRBJ2-1; 7 positions match TRBD1. The CDR3 consists of 14 residues. Germline loops: CDR1 MNHEY, CDR2 SMNVEV (reference sequence). V lost 8 bases and J lost 5; bases outside the gene matches: 9. The chain's CDR3 is CASRPPGGHNEQFF. CDR3 DNA: TGTGCCAGCCGCCCCCCAGGGGGACACAATGAGCAGTTCTTC.

This chain links TRBV29-1 with TRBJ1-1, with TRBD1 matching over 7 bases. Germline-derived CDR1 and CDR2 are SQVTM and ANQGSEA. The CDR3 contains 13 residues. The trim removed 6 bases at V and 4 bases at J, leaving 8 bases unmatched. In nucleotides, the CDR3 is TGCAGCGTGGCGACAGGGCTAGGCACTGAAGCTTTCTTT. Translation: CSVATGLGTEAFF.

The chain combines TRBV29-1 with TRBJ1-1; no clear D gene. The germline V gene encodes CDR1 SQVTM and CDR2 ANQGSEA. Deletions cut 4 bases from V and 1 base from J, with 10 bases between. The CDR3 sequence is 13 residues long. The CDR3 coding sequence is TGCAGCGTTGTTATAAACTCGAACACTGAAGCTTTCTTT. Translating it yields CSVVINSNTEAFF.

CDR3: CASSQDSDWEQYF. CDR3 DNA sequence: TGCGCCAGCAGCCAGGACAGTGATTGGGAGCAGTACTTC. The rearrangement uses TRBV4-1 and TRBJ2-5; a weak D match, TRBD1 (6 bases). V gave up 3 bases and J gave up 11 bases, with 16 bases separating them. The CDR3 is 13 amino acids. Germline assignment: CDR1 MGHRA and CDR2 YSYEKL.

The CDR3 DNA follows: TGTGCCAGTACGGCAGGGGGCGCGCCCGGGGAGCTGTTTTTT. Translation gives CASTAGGAPGELFF. The chain combines TRBV19 with TRBJ2-2; TRBD1 matches 8 bases. CDR1 and CDR2 from the germline V gene are LNHDA and SQIVND (reference sequence). This CDR3 region has 14 residues. Losses at the gene ends were 7 bases for V and 6 bases for J; bases not matched to a gene: 7.

The rearrangement uses TRBV12-2 and TRBJ2-7; the table's D call TRBD1 went unverified against the DNA. TRBV12-2 is assigned pseudogene status. The CDR3 sequence is 17 residues long. CDR3 nucleotide sequence: TGTGCAAGTCGCTTAGATAGGACAGGGAGAACCCCGCCCGAGCAGTACTTC. Translated: CASRLDRTGRTPPEQYF.

J is TRBJ1-2 and V is TRBV18, with a possible D match to TRBD1 (6 bases). V gave up 2 bases and J gave up 6 bases, with 13 bases separating them. The CDR3 spans 14 residues. Germline values: CDR1 KGHSH, CDR2 LQKENI. The CDR3 spells CASSPYSGTNGYTF. The DNA of the CDR3 is TGTGCCAGCTCACCATATTCCGGGACAAATGGCTACACCTTC.

This chain connects TRBV6-5 to TRBJ2-2; TRBD2 agrees at 7 bases. Germline assignment: CDR1 MNHEY and CDR2 SVGAGI. The CDR3 is 14 residues long. Trimming cost V 6 bases and J 4 bases; bases outside gene matches: 5. The CDR3 sequence: CASRFGGFTGELFF. DNA of the CDR3: TGTGCCAGCAGGTTCGGGGGGTTCACCGGGGAGCTGTTTTTT.